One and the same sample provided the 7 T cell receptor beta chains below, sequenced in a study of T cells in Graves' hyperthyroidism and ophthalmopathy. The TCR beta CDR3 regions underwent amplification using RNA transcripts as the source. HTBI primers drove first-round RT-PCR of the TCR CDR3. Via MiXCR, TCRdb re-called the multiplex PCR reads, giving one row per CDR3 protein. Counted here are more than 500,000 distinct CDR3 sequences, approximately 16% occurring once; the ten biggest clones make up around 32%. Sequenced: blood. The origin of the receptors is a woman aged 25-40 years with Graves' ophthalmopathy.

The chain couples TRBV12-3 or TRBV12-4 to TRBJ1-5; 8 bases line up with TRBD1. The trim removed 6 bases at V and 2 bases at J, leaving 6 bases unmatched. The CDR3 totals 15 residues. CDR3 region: CASRRDRGGNQPQHF. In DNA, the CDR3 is TGTGCCAGCAGGCGCGACAGGGGCGGCAATCAGCCCCAGCATTTT.

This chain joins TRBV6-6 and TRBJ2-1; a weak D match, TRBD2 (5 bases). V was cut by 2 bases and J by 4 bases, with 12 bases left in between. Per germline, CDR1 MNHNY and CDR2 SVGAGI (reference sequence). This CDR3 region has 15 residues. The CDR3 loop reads CASSYGGLAYNEQFF. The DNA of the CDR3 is TGTGCCAGCAGTTACGGCGGACTTGCGTACAATGAGCAGTTCTTC.

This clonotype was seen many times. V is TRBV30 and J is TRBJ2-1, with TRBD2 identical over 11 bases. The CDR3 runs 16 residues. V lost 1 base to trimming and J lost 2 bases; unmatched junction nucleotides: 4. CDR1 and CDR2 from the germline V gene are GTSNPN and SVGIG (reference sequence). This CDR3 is CAWSGLAGNTYNEQFF. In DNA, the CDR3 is TGTGCCTGGAGTGGACTAGCGGGAAATACCTACAATGAGCAGTTCTTC.

CDR3 DNA sequence: TGTGCCAGCAGCCCAAGCGGGAGGGCCTTACTTCTCTCCTACAATGAGCAGTTCTTC. Its translation is CASSPSGRALLLSYNEQFF. The V and J genes are TRBV7-3 and TRBJ2-1; TRBD2 agrees at 10 bases. The V gene's germline CDR1 is SGHTA and CDR2 FQGTGA. Trimming at V came to 5 bases and at J to 0 bases, leaving 13 bases not matched to a gene. This CDR3 is built from 19 residues.

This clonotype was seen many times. The CDR3 DNA reads as TGTGCCAGCAGTTTCTTCAATCAGCCCCAGCATTTT. Translating gives CASSFFNQPQHF. The rearrangement links TRBV27 to TRBJ1-5; D is ambiguous. CDR1 and CDR2 (germline): MNHEY, SMNVEV (reference sequence). This CDR3 is 12 amino acids long. The V gene lost 3 bases and the J gene lost 3 bases, with 3 bases spanning the gap.

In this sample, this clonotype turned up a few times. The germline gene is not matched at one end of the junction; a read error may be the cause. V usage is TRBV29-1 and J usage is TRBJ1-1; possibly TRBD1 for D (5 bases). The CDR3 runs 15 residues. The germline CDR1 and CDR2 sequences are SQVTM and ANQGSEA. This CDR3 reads CRVEDPRQSNTEAFF. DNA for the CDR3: TGCAGAGTTGAAGATCCTCGACAGTCGAACACTGAAGCTTTCTTT. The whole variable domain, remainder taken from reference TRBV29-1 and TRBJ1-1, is SAVISQKPSRDICQRGTSLTIQCQVDSQVTMMFWYRQQPGQSLTLIATANQGSEATYESGFVIDKFPISRPNLTFSTLTVSNMSPEDSSIYLCRVEDPRQSNTEAFFGQGTRLTVV.

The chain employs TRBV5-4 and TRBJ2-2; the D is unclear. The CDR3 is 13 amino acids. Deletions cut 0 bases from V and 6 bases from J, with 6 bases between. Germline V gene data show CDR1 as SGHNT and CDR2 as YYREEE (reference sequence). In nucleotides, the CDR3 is TGTGCCAGCAGCTTGGAAAGGTCCGGGGAGCTGTTTTTT. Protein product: CASSLERSGELFF.